The clone carrying this T cell receptor beta chain showed up just a few times. This entry comes from a study of CD8 T cells in Susac syndrome. Germline lookup yields CDR1 SEHNR and CDR2 FQNEAQ (reference sequence). The CDR3 length is 15 residues. Between the trimmed V and J ends, which lost 1 base and 6 bases, there was a span of 12 bases. Random hexamers primed reverse transcription of about 0.45 to 1 ug RNA. TCRdb redid the calling of the immunoSEQ multiplex PCR reads with MiXCR, one entry per CDR3 protein. The sample yields about 76,000 distinct CDR3 sequences, 75% to 95% seen once. This receptor was obtained from a human donor with multiple sclerosis. V gene TRBV7-9 combines with J gene TRBJ1-4, with D perhaps TRBD1 (6 bases). Sequencing was carried out using CD8+ T cells from PBMCs. In DNA form, the CDR3 reads TGTGCCAGCAGCTTAGAGGGGGGAAGAGATGAAAAACTGTTTTTT. Its protein product is CASSLEGGRDEKLFF.